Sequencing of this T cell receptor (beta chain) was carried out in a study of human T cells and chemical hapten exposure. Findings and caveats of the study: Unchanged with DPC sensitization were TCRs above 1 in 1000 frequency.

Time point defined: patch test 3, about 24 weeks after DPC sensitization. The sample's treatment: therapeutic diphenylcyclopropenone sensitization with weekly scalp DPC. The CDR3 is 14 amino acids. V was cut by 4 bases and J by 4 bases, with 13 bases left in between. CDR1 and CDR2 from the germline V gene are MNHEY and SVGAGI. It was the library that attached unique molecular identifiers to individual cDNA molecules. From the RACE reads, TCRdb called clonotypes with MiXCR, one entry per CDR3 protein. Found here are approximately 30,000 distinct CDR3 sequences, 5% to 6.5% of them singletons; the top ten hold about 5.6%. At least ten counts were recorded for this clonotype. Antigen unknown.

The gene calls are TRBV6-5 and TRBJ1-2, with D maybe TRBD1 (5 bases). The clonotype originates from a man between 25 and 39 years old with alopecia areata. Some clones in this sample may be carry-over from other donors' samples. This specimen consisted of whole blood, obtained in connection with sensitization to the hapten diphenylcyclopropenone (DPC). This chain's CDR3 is CASSSQGYSYGYTF. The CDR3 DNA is TGTGCCAGCAGTTCTCAGGGTTACAGCTATGGCTACACCTTC.